This TCR beta chain was sequenced for a study of blood T cell repertoires in COVID-19 (TCRdb year 2020). Context from the whole study: Samples from collaborators originated in the United States, Italy and Spain and spanned both the acute and convalescent phases of COVID-19. The prospective study material was composed of cDNA or gDNA derived from T cells, B-cell-depleted T cells, or PBMCs. The repertoires were made available in a free public database intended to serve as a resource for research on the immune response to SARS-CoV-2. Where available, HLA class I and class II types were obtained from metadata supplied by the sample provider rather than from assay-based typing. The samples were drawn from two sources: the first 160 participants of the ongoing ImmuneRACE study, and over 950 subjects contributed by 6 global collaborators. The dataset comprised deeply sampled blood TCRbeta repertoires from subjects exposed to, actively infected with, or recovered from COVID-19. The sample metadata nearly always contained a de-identified subject ID, COVID-19 status, age in years and sex.

Points on this clone: Its antigen is currently not known. Qualities for individual bases were not recorded, and no much larger clone is one base off.

There are 16 amino acids in the CDR3, from cysteine to phenylalanine inclusive. The entry retains the CDR3 DNA only, 48 bases that are in frame from base 1. The germline V gene yields SGHRS for CDR1 and YFSETQ for CDR2. V was cut back by 5 bases and J by 3 bases, leaving a gap of 17 bases between them. The immunoSEQ Assay, a bias-controlled multiplex PCR, was used to amplify TCRbeta CDR3 regions from genomic DNA. The paper's data handling went like this. The number of nucleated cells in each sample was estimated from the amplification of reference gene primers within the assay. To quantify the absolute abundance of each unique TCRbeta CDR3 rearrangement, sequence reads were collapsed and filtered. For each sample, productive Simpson clonality was calculated as the square root of Simpson's diversity index over productive rearrangements. TCRdb provides this immuneACCESS table in a form limited to in-frame rearrangements. Some clones are lacking; in checked studies, under half of them reflect an unresolved V gene, and why the rest are absent is not known. Clone size and the V and J calls come from that table; the DNA yielded D and trimming. The sample table holds approximately 200,000 clones, of which around 95% were seen once. The ten largest account for approximately 0.69% of the sample.

One collaborating source in Seattle enrolled patients during active infection and followed them longitudinally through the course of disease. Whole blood was collected in K2EDTA tubes by collaborating institutions according to the institutions' own protocols. For TCRbeta analysis, collaborator samples were shipped as frozen whole blood, as isolated PBMCs, or as DNA extracted from either sample type. The full study reports these points: How much clinical and demographic metadata was included differed by source and by participant, and the metadata was provided uncurated.

Recombination linked TRBV5-1 to TRBJ2-2; 6 matching bases give a weak D call of TRBD1. This clonotype originated in a man aged 25-45 years with COVID-19, enrolled during active disease. The sample taken for sequencing was peripheral blood. The CDR3 reads CASSPGHNRDTGELFF. In nucleotides, the sequence is TGCGCCAGCAGTCCGGGACACAATAGAGACACCGGGGAGCTGTTTTTT.